The 27 T cell receptor beta chains reported below all come from one sample, sequenced in a study of T cell responses to AZD1222 COVID-19 vaccine. This table comes from immunoSEQ multiplex PCR, and its TCRdb copy is limited to in-frame clones, with some not included. In the table there are 110,000 or so clones, 70% to 90% of which are singletons. The sample was peripheral blood, taken on day 0 of AZD1222 vaccination. Receptor source: an adult in good health.

In DNA form, the CDR3 reads TGTGCCAGCAGATCCGGGGACCCCCAGTACTTC. It encodes CASRSGDPQYF. The chain links TRBV2 to TRBJ2-5, with D possibly being TRBD1 or TRBD2 (5 bases each). This CDR3 is built from 11 residues. Germline V gene data show CDR1 as SNHLY and CDR2 as FYNNEI. Trimming pared 6 bases from V and 9 bases from J, leaving 11 bases between.

The rearrangement links TRBV6-2 or TRBV6-3 to TRBJ2-1; D not certain. Trimming shortened V by 6 bases and J by 4 bases, and 19 bases separated the two germline ends. There are 16 residues in the CDR3. Germline V gene sequence: CDR1 MNHEY, CDR2 SVGEGT. CDR3 protein: CASSHLAGGLYNEQFF. In DNA form, the CDR3 reads TGTGCCAGCAGCCACCTCGCCGGCGGATTATACAATGAGCAGTTCTTC.

The V gene is TRBV29-1, the J gene TRBJ2-3, with TRBD2 identical over 8 bases. This CDR3 has 14 residues. Per germline, CDR1 SQVTM and CDR2 ANQGSEA. V shed 1 base and J 4 bases; nucleotides not matched to a gene: 4. The CDR3: CSVEGGRRADTQYF. In DNA form, the CDR3 reads TGCAGCGTTGAAGGCGGGAGGAGGGCAGATACGCAGTATTTT.

The rearrangement links TRBV7-8 to TRBJ1-5; possibly TRBD1 for D (6 bases). This CDR3 region has 13 residues. CDR1 is SGHVS and CDR2 is FQNEAQ in the germline V gene. Deletions cut 5 bases from V and 7 bases from J, with 12 bases between. Here the CDR3 DNA reads TGTGCCAGCAGCACAGGGTCCCAACAGCCCCAGCATTTT. As protein: CASSTGSQQPQHF.

V is TRBV11-1 and J is TRBJ2-3; unclear D gene. V was cut by 6 bases and J by 7 bases, with 8 bases left in between. The CDR3 is 11 amino acids. Germline CDR1 and CDR2: SGHAT and FQDESV (reference sequence). DNA for the CDR3: TGTGCCAGCAGTTTCATGAATACGCAGTATTTT. Encoded protein: CASSFMNTQYF.

The rearrangement joins TRBV19 to TRBJ1-1; TRBD1 agrees at 7 bases. The CDR3 contains 12 residues. Trimming cost V 10 bases and J 2 bases; bases outside gene matches: 4. Germline-derived CDR1 and CDR2 are LNHDA and SQIVND (reference sequence). DNA for the CDR3: TGTGCCACCCGGACAGGAAACACTGAAGCTTTCTTT. It translates to CATRTGNTEAFF.

The chain has TRBV6-5 and TRBJ2-1; D possibly corresponds to TRBD2 (6 bases). V dropped 7 bases and J dropped 4 bases, with 14 bases sitting between them. The CDR3 totals 14 residues. The germline CDR1 and CDR2 sequences are MNHEY and SVGAGI. DNA for the CDR3: TGTGCCAGCACCCAGGCGCGGGGTTACAATGAGCAGTTCTTC. Protein: CASTQARGYNEQFF.

This chain connects TRBV28 to TRBJ1-6; a possible D gene is TRBD1 (6 bases). Germline CDR1 and CDR2: MDHEN and SYDVKM. The CDR3 spans 14 residues. V gave up 6 bases and J gave up 9 bases, with 15 bases separating them. The CDR3 coding sequence is TGTGCCAGCAGGATCATGGGGGGGCGTTCACCCCTCCACTTT. This codes for CASRIMGGRSPLHF.

The rearrangement links TRBV5-1 to TRBJ2-6; no clear D gene. The CDR3 extends over 16 amino acids. With 1 base removed from V and 0 bases from J, the gap between germline ends came to 8 bases. Germline CDR1 reads SGHRS; CDR2 reads YFSETQ. The CDR3 DNA reads as TGCGCCAGCAGCTTGATGTCGGGCTCTGGGGCCAACGTCCTGACTTTC. This gives the protein CASSLMSGSGANVLTF.

The rearrangement uses TRBV15 and TRBJ2-1, with 10 bases aligning to TRBD2. The CDR3 consists of 18 residues. Germline-derived CDR1 and CDR2 are LNHNV and YYDKDF (reference sequence). V dropped 0 bases and J dropped 4; count of bases not matched to a gene: 9. CDR3 in DNA: TGTGCCACCAGCAGAGATAAGACTAGCGGGCTCGTATACAATGAGCAGTTCTTC. It yields the protein CATSRDKTSGLVYNEQFF.

V is TRBV2 and J is TRBJ1-5; unclear D gene. Germline V gene sequence: CDR1 SNHLY, CDR2 FYNNEI. The V end was cut by 1 base, the J end by 3 bases, with 10 bases between. The CDR3 covers 15 residues. The CDR3 region has the DNA TGTGCCAGCAGTGAAGTTGTCGGGAACAATCAGCCCCAGCATTTT. It codes for CASSEVVGNNQPQHF.

The V call is TRBV5-1, the J call TRBJ2-5, with 8 nucleotides matching TRBD2. Trimming at V came to 3 bases and at J to 5 bases, leaving 12 bases not matched to a gene. Per germline, CDR1 SGHRS and CDR2 YFSETQ. CDR3 length equals 16 residues. The CDR3: CASSSDPNGLAETQYF. The CDR3, as DNA: TGCGCCAGCAGCTCCGATCCCAATGGACTAGCTGAGACCCAGTACTTC.

The chain recombines TRBV28 with TRBJ2-7, with a tentative D call TRBD1 (5 bases). Trimming cost V 2 bases and J 1 base, with 9 bases left between them. Germline CDR1 and CDR2: MDHEN and SYDVKM. The CDR3 extends over 14 amino acids. CDR3 nucleotides: TGTGCCAGCAGTTTAAGACAGATTTCCTACGAGCAGTACTTC. It is translated as CASSLRQISYEQYF. The variable domain in full, completed from reference TRBV28 and TRBJ2-7, reads DVKVTQSSRYLVKRTGEKVFLECVQDMDHENMFWYRQDPGLGLRLIYFSYDVKMKEKGDIPEGYSVSREKKERFSLILESASTNQTSMYLCASSLRQISYEQYFGPGTRLTVT.

V and J are TRBV6-2 or TRBV6-3 and TRBJ2-7; maybe TRBD2 (5 bases). Germline V gene data show CDR1 as MNHEY and CDR2 as SVGEGT. The CDR3 is made up of 14 amino acids. V lost 2 bases and J lost 4, with 12 bases in between. The CDR3, as DNA: TGTGCCAGCAGTTACGGGATGGGAGTTTACGAGCAGTACTTC. Its translation: CASSYGMGVYEQYF.

The chain has TRBV28 and TRBJ1-4; 9 nucleotides agree with TRBD1. In germline, CDR1 is MDHEN, CDR2 SYDVKM. Trimming at V came to 2 bases and at J to 8 bases, leaving 6 bases not matched to a gene. The length of the CDR3 is 15 residues. CDR3 in DNA: TGTGCCAGCAGTTTAATGGGACAGGGTTTGGAAAAACTGTTTTTT. It translates to CASSLMGQGLEKLFF.

The J gene is TRBJ2-7, the V gene TRBV7-2; a possible D gene is TRBD1 (5 bases). Germline V gene data show CDR1 as SGHTA and CDR2 as FQGNSA. V was pared by 2 bases and J by 3 bases, with 8 bases between. This CDR3 has 13 residues. CDR3 residues: CASSLSRGYEQYF. DNA of the CDR3: TGTGCCAGCAGCTTATCTAGGGGCTACGAGCAGTACTTC.

The chain couples TRBV5-1 to TRBJ2-3, with D perhaps TRBD1 (5 bases). The CDR3 is made up of 15 amino acids. The germline V and J ends were trimmed by 4 bases and 3 bases, with 15 bases remaining between them. Germline V gene lookup returns CDR1 SGHRS and CDR2 YFSETQ. CDR3 in DNA: TGCGCCAGCAGCCGAACTGGGGCCAGTACAGATACGCAGTATTTT. It yields the protein CASSRTGASTDTQYF.

This chain links TRBV11-3 with TRBJ1-1; the D is unclear. Germline V gene sequence: CDR1 SGHNT, CDR2 YENEEA. The CDR3 totals 14 residues. The V end lost 1 base, the J end lost 6 bases, and 12 bases lay between the germline ends. CDR3 DNA sequence: TGTGCCAGCAGCTTAGGTCACGGTGGGGCTGAAGCTTTCTTT. Translated: CASSLGHGGAEAFF.

This clone was observed a handful of times. This sequence joins TRBV5-1 and TRBJ2-1; TRBD1 is a possible D gene (5 bases). Between the trimmed V and J ends, which lost 0 bases and 7 bases, there was a span of 23 bases. The CDR3 runs to 18 residues. Germline CDR1 reads SGHRS; CDR2 reads YFSETQ. In nucleotides, the CDR3 is TGCGCCAGCAGCTTGGGAGCAGGGAAGAGACTTGCCTTTAATGAGCAGTTCTTC. Protein: CASSLGAGKRLAFNEQFF.

The chain recombines TRBV6-5 with TRBJ2-1, with a tentative D call TRBD2 (5 bases). V lost 9 bases and J lost 3, with 12 bases in between. The CDR3 is made up of 13 amino acids. CDR1 is MNHEY and CDR2 is SVGAGI in the germline V gene. CDR3 residues: CARRAAGYNEQFF. The CDR3 coding sequence is TGTGCCAGGCGCGCCGCGGGCTACAATGAGCAGTTCTTC.

This rearrangement joins TRBV5-1 to TRBJ2-7; D may be TRBD2 (6 bases). V dropped 0 bases and J dropped 6 bases, with 22 bases sitting between them. The CDR3 spans 17 residues. Germline assignment: CDR1 SGHRS and CDR2 YFSETQ. In DNA form, the CDR3 reads TGCGCCAGCAGCTTGGTCCTTGGAGCGGGTGATGGGGGCGAGCAGTACTTC. It yields the protein CASSLVLGAGDGGEQYF. Full variable domain (outside the CDR3, taken from reference TRBV5-1 and TRBJ2-7): KAGVTQTPRYLIKTRGQQVTLSCSPISGHRSVSWYQQTPGQGLQFLFEYFSETQRNKGNFPGRFSGRQFSNSRSEMNVSTLELGDSALYLCASSLVLGAGDGGEQYFGPGTRLTVT.

The chain links TRBV7-9 to TRBJ1-1; D unclear. Germline V lookup: CDR1 SEHNR, CDR2 FQNEAQ (reference sequence). V was clipped by 5 bases and J by 7 bases, with 11 bases between them. The CDR3 loop spans 12 amino acids. CDR3 region: CASSLYDVEAFF. As DNA, the CDR3 is TGTGCCAGCAGCCTTTATGATGTTGAAGCTTTCTTT.

This clone was recorded a few times. V is TRBV3-1 (or the pseudogene TRBV3-2) and J is TRBJ1-4, with D hard to call. Trimming removed 1 base from V and 7 bases from J, with 13 bases in between. CDR1 is LGHDT, CDR2 YNNKEL, per germline (reference sequence). This CDR3 region has 15 residues. CDR3 in DNA: TGTGCCAGCAGCCAAGGGTCTGGGGTTGGTGAAAAACTGTTTTTT. It is translated as CASSQGSGVGEKLFF.

The CDR3 region has the DNA TGTGCCAGCAGCTTAACCTGGTACACCGGGGAGCTGTTTTTT. Translating it yields CASSLTWYTGELFF. This sequence joins TRBV7-9 and TRBJ2-2; D is ambiguous. Between the trimmed V and J ends, which lost 2 bases and 3 bases, there was a span of 7 bases. CDR1 is SEHNR, CDR2 FQNEAQ, per germline (reference sequence). This CDR3 has 14 residues.

This clone has a count of ten or more. Other DNA sequences from this sample encode an identical CDR3 as well. This chain links TRBV7-2 with TRBJ1-1; D call uncertain. V was cut by 1 base and J by 0 bases, with 3 bases left in between. CDR3 length: 13 amino acids. Per the germline V gene, CDR1 is SGHTA and CDR2 is FQGNSA. The DNA for the CDR3 is TGTGCCAGCAGCTTAGGAATGAACACTGAAGCTTTCTTT. This translates into CASSLGMNTEAFF.

The chain carries TRBV28 and TRBJ1-2, with D possibly matching TRBD1 (5 bases). Germline loops: CDR1 MDHEN, CDR2 SYDVKM. Trimming took 6 bases from V and 4 from J, leaving 15 bases between them. This CDR3 region has 14 residues. CDR3: CASRPVVGPYGYTF. The CDR3 nucleotides read TGTGCCAGCAGGCCTGTCGTGGGACCCTATGGCTACACCTTC.

This clone was counted a few times. The rearrangement uses TRBV27 and TRBJ2-6; 11 bases fit TRBD1. CDR1 and CDR2 from the germline V gene are MNHEY and SMNVEV (reference sequence). This CDR3 contains 17 residues. J was trimmed by 1 base and V by 8 bases; bases with no gene match: 7. The CDR3 sequence: CASLGGQGGSGANVLTF. CDR3 nucleotides: TGTGCCAGCCTAGGGGGACAGGGGGGATCTGGGGCCAACGTCCTGACTTTC.